A selection of T cell receptor beta chains follows, all from one sample in a study of blood T cell repertoires in COVID-19. Assay: immunoSEQ multiplex PCR; the TCRdb copy retains only in-frame clones and omits some. Of about 430,000 clones in the sample, 75% to 90% are singletons; the top ten hold roughly 1.1%. Sequenced material: PBMCs or T cells enriched from blood (not recorded which). These receptor sequences come from a man aged 25 to 40 who had recovered from COVID-19. Both conserved end residues are trimmed from each CDR3. The order of the fields is V gene, CDR3 protein.

TRBV7-3 | ASSSGYRDNEQF
TRBV10-1 | ASSENRGAGGELF
TRBV5-1 | ASSDGQPNEKLF
TRBV6-5 | ASSYSGTPSYEQY
TRBV3-1/TRBV3-2 | ASSQEAGTTDTQY
TRBV19 | ASSTQVKPQH
TRBV4-2 | ASSQGLAAEQF
TRBV3-1/TRBV3-2 | ASSQHGTSVGPETQY
TRBV27 | ASSVAAGTFGYEQY
TRBV6-5 | ASSYYPREVYNEQF
TRBV24-1 | ATATPGQVTGELF
TRBV27 | ASSLSVANVNTGELF